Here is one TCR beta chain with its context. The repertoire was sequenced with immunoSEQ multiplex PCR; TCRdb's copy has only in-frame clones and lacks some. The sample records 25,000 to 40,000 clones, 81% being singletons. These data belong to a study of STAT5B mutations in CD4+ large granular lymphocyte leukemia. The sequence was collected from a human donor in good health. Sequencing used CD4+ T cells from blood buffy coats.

The CDR3 DNA follows: TGCGCCAGCAGCGTCGGACAGAACACTGAAGCTTTCTTT. This sequence encodes CASSVGQNTEAFF. This chain uses TRBV5-1 with TRBJ1-1; perhaps TRBD1 as D (5 bases). CDR1 SGHRS and CDR2 YFSETQ come from the germline V gene. V was cut by 4 bases and J by 1 base, with 8 bases left in between. This CDR3 contains 13 residues. Full variable domain (missing parts from reference TRBV5-1 and TRBJ1-1): KAGVTQTPRYLIKTRGQQVTLSCSPISGHRSVSWYQQTPGQGLQFLFEYFSETQRNKGNFPGRFSGRQFSNSRSEMNVSTLELGDSALYLCASSVGQNTEAFFGQGTRLTVV.